The source of this TCR beta chain is a study of CD8 T cells in Susac syndrome. Sequencing of TCR beta drew on CD8+ and CD4+ T cells from blood. Treatment-naive patients with stable or active relapsing-remitting disease were the multiple sclerosis controls. Study-wide results and limits: The authors acknowledged that their TCR sequencing and HLA analysis involved a relatively small number of individuals.

A note on this clonotype: Its antigen is not known.

When the RNA was reverse transcribed, random hexamers were used with an input of about 0.5 to 1 ug. The immunoSEQ assay covered 54 Vbeta and 13 Jbeta segments for CDR3. MiXCR, applied by TCRdb to the immunoSEQ multiplex PCR reads, yields one record per CDR3 protein. The sample lists roughly 200,000 distinct CDR3 sequences, 95% occurring once. The receptor's source is a human donor with multiple sclerosis. Source material: CD4+ T cells from PBMCs.

The CDR3 reads CSASRLATKTQYF. Here the CDR3 DNA reads TGCAGTGCTAGCCGCCTAGCGACGAAGACCCAGTACTTC. J is TRBJ2-5 and V is TRBV20-1; weak D call: TRBD2 (6 bases). Germline V gene sequence: CDR1 DFQATT, CDR2 SNEGSKA (reference sequence). CDR3 length equals 13 residues. Between the trimmed V and J ends, which lost 3 bases and 6 bases, there was a span of 14 bases.